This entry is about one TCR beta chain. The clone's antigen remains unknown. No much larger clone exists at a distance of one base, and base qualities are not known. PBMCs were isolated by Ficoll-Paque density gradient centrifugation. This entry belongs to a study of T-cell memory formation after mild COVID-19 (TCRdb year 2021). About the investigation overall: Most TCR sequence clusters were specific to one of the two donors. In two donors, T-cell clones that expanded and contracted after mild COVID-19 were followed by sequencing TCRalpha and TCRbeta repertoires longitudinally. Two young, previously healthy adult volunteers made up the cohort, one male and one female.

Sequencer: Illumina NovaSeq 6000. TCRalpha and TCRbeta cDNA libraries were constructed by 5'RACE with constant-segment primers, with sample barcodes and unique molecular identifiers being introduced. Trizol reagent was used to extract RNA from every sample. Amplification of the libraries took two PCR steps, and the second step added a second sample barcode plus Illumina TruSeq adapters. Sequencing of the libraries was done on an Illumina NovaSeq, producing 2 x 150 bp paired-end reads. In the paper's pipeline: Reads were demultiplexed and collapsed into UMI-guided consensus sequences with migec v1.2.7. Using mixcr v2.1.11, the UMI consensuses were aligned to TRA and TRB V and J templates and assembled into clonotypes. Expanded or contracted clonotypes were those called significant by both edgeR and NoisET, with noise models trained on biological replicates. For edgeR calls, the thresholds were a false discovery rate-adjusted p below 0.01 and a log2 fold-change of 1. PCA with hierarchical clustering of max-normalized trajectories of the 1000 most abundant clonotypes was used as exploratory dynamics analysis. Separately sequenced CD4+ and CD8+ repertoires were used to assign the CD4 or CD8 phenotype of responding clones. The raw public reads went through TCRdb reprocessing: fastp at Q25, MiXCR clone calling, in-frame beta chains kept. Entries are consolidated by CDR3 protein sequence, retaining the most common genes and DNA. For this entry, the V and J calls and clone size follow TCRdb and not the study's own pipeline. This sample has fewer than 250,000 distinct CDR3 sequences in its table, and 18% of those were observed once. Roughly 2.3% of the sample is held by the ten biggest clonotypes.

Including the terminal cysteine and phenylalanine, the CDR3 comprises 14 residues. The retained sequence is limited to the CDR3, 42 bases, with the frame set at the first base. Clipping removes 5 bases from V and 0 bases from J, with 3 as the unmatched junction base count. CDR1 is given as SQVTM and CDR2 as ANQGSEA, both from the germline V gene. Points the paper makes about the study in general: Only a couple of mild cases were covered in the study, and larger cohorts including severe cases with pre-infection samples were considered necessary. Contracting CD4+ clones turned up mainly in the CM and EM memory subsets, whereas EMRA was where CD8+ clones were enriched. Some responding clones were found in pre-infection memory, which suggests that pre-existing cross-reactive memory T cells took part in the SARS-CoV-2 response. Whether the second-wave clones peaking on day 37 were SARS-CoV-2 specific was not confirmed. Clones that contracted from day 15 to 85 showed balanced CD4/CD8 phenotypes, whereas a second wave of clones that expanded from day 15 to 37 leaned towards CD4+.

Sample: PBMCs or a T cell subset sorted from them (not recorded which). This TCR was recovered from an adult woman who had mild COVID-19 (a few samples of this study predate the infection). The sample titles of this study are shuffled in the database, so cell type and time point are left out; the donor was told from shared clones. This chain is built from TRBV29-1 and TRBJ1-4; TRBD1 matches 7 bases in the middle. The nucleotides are TGCAGCGTTCGGGACAGAGCAACTAATGAAAAACTGTTTTTT. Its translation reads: CSVRDRATNEKLFF. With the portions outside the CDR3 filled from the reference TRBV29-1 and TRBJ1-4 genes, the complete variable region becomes SAVISQKPSRDICQRGTSLTIQCQVDSQVTMMFWYRQQPGQSLTLIATANQGSEATYESGFVIDKFPISRPNLTFSTLTVSNMSPEDSSIYLCSVRDRATNEKLFFGSGTQLSVL.